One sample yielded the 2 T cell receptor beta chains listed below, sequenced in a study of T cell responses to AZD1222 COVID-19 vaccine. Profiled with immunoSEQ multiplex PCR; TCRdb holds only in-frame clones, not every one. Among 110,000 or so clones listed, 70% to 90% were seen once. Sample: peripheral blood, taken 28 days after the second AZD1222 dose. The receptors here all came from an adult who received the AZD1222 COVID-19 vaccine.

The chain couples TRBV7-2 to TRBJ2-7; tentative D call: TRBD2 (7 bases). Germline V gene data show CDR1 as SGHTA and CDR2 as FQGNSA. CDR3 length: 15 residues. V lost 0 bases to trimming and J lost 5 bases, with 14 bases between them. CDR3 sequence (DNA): TGTGCCAGCAGCTTAGCGGGGGGGGCGTGGGACGAGCAGTACTTC. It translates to CASSLAGGAWDEQYF.

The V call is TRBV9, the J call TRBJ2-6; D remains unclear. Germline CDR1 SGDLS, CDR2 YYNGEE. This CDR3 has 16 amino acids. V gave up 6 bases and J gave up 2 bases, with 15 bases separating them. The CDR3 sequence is CASTERLMAGANVLTF. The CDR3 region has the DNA TGTGCCAGCACGGAGCGTTTGATGGCTGGGGCCAACGTCCTGACTTTC.